Each of the 17 T cell receptor beta chains below was sequenced from the same sample in a study of blood T cell repertoires in COVID-19. TCRdb keeps only in-frame clones here, not all; method: immunoSEQ multiplex PCR. The table has around 250,000 clones, 91% seen once; the top ten hold 1.2%. Sequenced material: PBMCs or T cells enriched from blood (not recorded which). Receptor source: a human donor in a cohort exposed to, infected with or recovered from COVID-19 (not recorded which). The donor label of this sample is uncertain.

As to this clone: The same CDR3 arises from other DNA sequences in this sample as well. The chain links TRBV9 to TRBJ2-5; 9 nucleotides agree with TRBD2. The junction had 2 bases not matched to a gene; V was cut back by 0 bases and J by 5 bases. CDR3 length: 14 residues. Germline-derived CDR1 and CDR2 are SGDLS and YYNGEE. The CDR3 DNA reads as TGTGCCAGCAGCGTAGGAAGCGGGGGGGAGACCCAGTACTTC. As protein: CASSVGSGGETQYF.

This sequence joins TRBV9 and TRBJ2-7, with a possible D match to TRBD1 (5 bases). Germline values: CDR1 SGDLS, CDR2 YYNGEE. Between the trimmed V and J ends, which lost 0 bases and 5 bases, there was a span of 12 bases. CDR3 length: 14 amino acids. CDR3 sequence reads: CASSVGKGSDEQYF. Written as DNA, the CDR3 is TGTGCCAGCAGCGTAGGTAAGGGGTCGGACGAGCAGTACTTC.

The chain couples TRBV5-1 to TRBJ2-2; 7 bases line up with TRBD1. Germline V gives CDR1 SGHRS, CDR2 YFSETQ. V lost 0 bases to trimming and J lost 5 bases; unmatched junction nucleotides: 4. This CDR3 is 15 amino acids long. The CDR3 here is CASSLGTGGTGELFF. CDR3 sequence (DNA): TGCGCCAGCAGCTTGGGGACAGGTGGAACCGGGGAGCTGTTTTTT.

The genes are TRBV7-3 and TRBJ2-5; tentative D call: TRBD1 (6 bases). CDR1 is SGHTA and CDR2 is FQGTGA in the germline V gene. This CDR3 is built from 14 residues. V was trimmed by 1 base and J by 5 bases, leaving 11 bases between them. CDR3 sequence (DNA): TGTGCCAGCAGCTTAATGGCCAGGGGCGAGACCCAGTACTTC. Its translation: CASSLMARGETQYF.

CDR3 amino acids: CSVESPGYEQYF. In nucleotides, the CDR3 is TGCAGCGTTGAATCCCCGGGTTACGAGCAGTACTTC. The chain uses TRBV29-1 and TRBJ2-7, with unresolved D. The CDR3 loop spans 12 amino acids. Trimming pared 2 bases from V and 4 bases from J, leaving 9 bases between. CDR1 is SQVTM, CDR2 ANQGSEA, per germline.

The chain employs TRBV5-1 and TRBJ2-7, with a tentative D call TRBD2 (7 bases). CDR3 length equals 16 residues. The V and J ends lost 0 bases and 0 bases respectively, with 13 bases between them. Germline CDR1 and CDR2: SGHRS and YFSETQ. The CDR3 nucleotides are TGCGCCAGCAGCTTGGAGGGGGGGCCTACCTCCTACGAGCAGTACTTC. Translation gives CASSLEGGPTSYEQYF.

The chain has TRBV5-5 and TRBJ2-3; a weak D match, TRBD2 (5 bases). CDR1 is SGHKS, CDR2 YYEKEE, per germline (reference sequence). The V end was cut by 4 bases, the J end by 9 bases, with 18 bases between. This CDR3 contains 14 residues. CDR3 DNA sequence: TGTGCCAGCAGCAGTACCGAGGGCGTTTGGACGCAGTATTTT. Protein sequence: CASSSTEGVWTQYF.

The chain links TRBV27 to TRBJ1-2; D possibly corresponds to TRBD1 (5 bases). The CDR3 length is 13 residues. Germline CDR1 reads MNHEY; CDR2 reads SMNVEV (reference sequence). V shed 3 bases and J shed 2 bases, with 7 bases lying between them. Here the CDR3 DNA reads TGTGCCAGCAGTTTGCAGGGAAACTATGGCTACACCTTC. Protein: CASSLQGNYGYTF.

This sequence joins TRBV2 and TRBJ1-6, with D possibly TRBD1 on 5 matching bases. Between the trimmed V and J ends, which lost 6 bases and 7 bases, there was a span of 13 bases. The CDR3 has 14 amino acids. The germline gives CDR1 SNHLY, CDR2 FYNNEI. CDR3 region: CASRRTMDNSPLHF. In DNA form, the CDR3 reads TGTGCCAGCAGGCGGACAATGGACAATTCACCCCTCCACTTT. Full variable domain (remainder filled in from reference TRBV2 and TRBJ1-6): EPEVTQTPSHQVTQMGQEVILRCVPISNHLYFYWYRQILGQKVEFLVSFYNNEISEKSEIFDDQFSVERPDGSNFTLKIRSTKLEDSAMYFCASRRTMDNSPLHFGNGTRLTVT.

This clone was observed a few times. The CDR3 sequence: CASSRIQGRGSYGYTF. The CDR3 DNA reads as TGCGCCAGCAGCCGGATACAGGGAAGAGGGTCTTATGGCTACACCTTC. The chain has TRBV4-1 and TRBJ1-2, with D possibly being TRBD1 (6 bases). The V end lost 4 bases, the J end lost 5 bases, and 20 bases lay between the germline ends. CDR3 length: 16 amino acids. Germline V gives CDR1 MGHRA, CDR2 YSYEKL.

The CDR3 coding sequence is TGTGCCAGTAGTTTAACAGAAAATCAGCCCCAGCATTTT. Translated, it gives CASSLTENQPQHF. The J gene is TRBJ1-5, the V gene TRBV19; no reliable D call. V was clipped by 5 bases and J by 4 bases, with 9 bases between them. CDR1 LNHDA and CDR2 SQIVND come from the germline V gene (reference sequence). The CDR3 has 13 residues.

This chain uses TRBV2 with TRBJ1-5, with a weak D call TRBD1 (6 bases). V shed 8 bases and J shed 4 bases, with 9 bases lying between them. Per germline, CDR1 SNHLY and CDR2 FYNNEI. This CDR3 comprises 12 residues. The CDR3 sequence is CASSRGNQPQHF. The CDR3 bases are TGTGCCAGCTCTAGGGGGAATCAGCCCCAGCATTTT.

The chain has TRBV24-1 and TRBJ2-3; D gene uncertain. The CDR3 is 12 amino acids. CDR1 and CDR2 (germline): KGHDR, SFDVKD. V was trimmed by 4 bases and J by 5 bases, leaving 6 bases between them. The chain's CDR3 is CATSEPGDTQYF. The CDR3 DNA follows: TGTGCCACCAGTGAGCCGGGAGATACGCAGTATTTT.

This sequence joins TRBV4-2 and TRBJ2-1, with D unresolved. This CDR3 region has 17 residues. V was pared by 1 base and J by 0 bases, with 13 bases between. Germline V gene lookup returns CDR1 LGHNA and CDR2 YNFKEQ. The CDR3 DNA follows: TGTGCCAGCAGCCAAGGGTCCGGTCCGAGCTCCTACAATGAGCAGTTCTTC. Encoded protein: CASSQGSGPSSYNEQFF.

The chain couples TRBV5-1 to TRBJ2-3, with 10 bases identical to TRBD2. The CDR3 is made up of 14 amino acids. V dropped 7 bases and J dropped 6; count of bases not matched to a gene: 8. Germline V gives CDR1 SGHRS, CDR2 YFSETQ. The CDR3 loop is CASGSGGASDTQYF. CDR3 DNA: TGCGCCAGCGGAAGCGGGGGGGCATCCGATACGCAGTATTTT.

The J gene is TRBJ1-4, the V gene TRBV6-5, with 8 bases aligning to TRBD1. Germline V gives CDR1 MNHEY, CDR2 SVGAGI. The CDR3 has 15 residues. The V segment lost 6 bases and the J segment 7 bases; nucleotides outside the gene matches: 10. CDR3 residues: CASSEPGQDFEKLFF. The CDR3 region has the DNA TGTGCCAGCAGCGAGCCGGGACAGGACTTTGAAAAACTGTTTTTT.

This rearrangement joins TRBV28 to TRBJ2-5, with a weak D call TRBD2 (6 bases). The length of the CDR3 is 16 residues. V lost 6 bases, J lost 3 bases, and 20 bases lay in between. Germline values: CDR1 MDHEN, CDR2 SYDVKM. The CDR3, as DNA: TGTGCCAGCAGCCAGATCCCGACGATAGCGGAAGAGACCCAGTACTTC. Its protein product is CASSQIPTIAEETQYF. Full variable domain (rest looked up from reference TRBV28 and TRBJ2-5): DVKVTQSSRYLVKRTGEKVFLECVQDMDHENMFWYRQDPGLGLRLIYFSYDVKMKEKGDIPEGYSVSREKKERFSLILESASTNQTSMYLCASSQIPTIAEETQYFGPGTRLLVL.